This TCR beta chain is drawn from a study of Ad26.COV2.S vaccination and SARS-CoV-2 variants. Study as a whole: As a participant in COV1001, the donor was in the Ad26.COV2.S trial arm.

Treatment defined: roughly 19 received Ad26.COV2.S at low or high dose, single or two shots; 5 received placebo; per-sample allocation not given. The samples date from day 63 after the first vaccine or placebo injection. Here immunoSEQ multiplex PCR was the method, and the copy in TCRdb shows in-frame clones only, minus some. The table lists some 370,000 clones, 83% of them singletons, with about 7.4% in the top ten. This CDR3 is 12 amino acids long. Deletions cut 1 base from V and 6 bases from J, with 8 bases between. Germline V gene sequence: CDR1 SGHNT, CDR2 YYREEE (reference sequence). The receptor comes from a person between 18 and 65 years old who received the Ad26.COV2.S COVID-19 vaccine or a placebo. The chain uses TRBV5-4 and TRBJ2-7; TRBD1 might be the D (6 bases). The sample here was peripheral blood, taken in a trial of Ad26.COV2.S vaccine versus placebo. CDR3 coding DNA: TGTGCCAGCAGCTTGTTGGGGGCCGAGCAGTACTTC. It specifies CASSLLGAEQYF.